The present entry profiles one T cell receptor beta chain with its context. These data come from a study of blood T cell repertoires in COVID-19. Study-level information: T cells, B-cell-depleted T cells, or PBMCs supplied cDNA or gDNA.

The CDR3 extends over 15 amino acids. The germline V gene encodes CDR1 MNHEY and CDR2 SVGAGI. The junction had 14 bases not matched to a gene; V was cut back by 6 bases and J by 7 bases. Profiling relied on immunoSEQ multiplex PCR, and the TCRdb table lists in-frame clones only, not all of them. This table has about 160,000 clones, 60% to 85% appearing once. The rearrangement links TRBV6-5 to TRBJ2-5, with 7 bases aligning to TRBD2. The sample consisted of peripheral blood. The source is a man in his 60s with acute or convalescent COVID-19. In nucleotides, the CDR3 is TGTGCCAGCAGGGACTTGGGAGGGGTCTTGGGGACCCAGTACTTC. The encoded protein is CASRDLGGVLGTQYF.